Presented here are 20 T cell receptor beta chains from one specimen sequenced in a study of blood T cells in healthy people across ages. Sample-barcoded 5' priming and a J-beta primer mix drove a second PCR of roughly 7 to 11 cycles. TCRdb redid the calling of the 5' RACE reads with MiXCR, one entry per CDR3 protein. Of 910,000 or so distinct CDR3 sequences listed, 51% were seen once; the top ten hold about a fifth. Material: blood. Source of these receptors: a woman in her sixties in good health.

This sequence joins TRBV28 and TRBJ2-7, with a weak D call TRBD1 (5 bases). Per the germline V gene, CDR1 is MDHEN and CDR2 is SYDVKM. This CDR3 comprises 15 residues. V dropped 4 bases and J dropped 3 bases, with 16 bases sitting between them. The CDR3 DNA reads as TGTGCCAGCAGTTCACCAGACAGTATAATCTACGAGCAGTACTTC. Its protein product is CASSSPDSIIYEQYF.

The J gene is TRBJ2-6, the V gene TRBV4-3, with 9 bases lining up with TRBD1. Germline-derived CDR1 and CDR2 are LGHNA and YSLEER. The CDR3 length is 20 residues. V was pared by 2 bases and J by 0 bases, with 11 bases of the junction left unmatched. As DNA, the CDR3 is TGCGCCAGCAGCCAAACATTGACCGGGACAGGGCGCTCTGGGGCCAACGTCCTGACTTTC. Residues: CASSQTLTGTGRSGANVLTF.

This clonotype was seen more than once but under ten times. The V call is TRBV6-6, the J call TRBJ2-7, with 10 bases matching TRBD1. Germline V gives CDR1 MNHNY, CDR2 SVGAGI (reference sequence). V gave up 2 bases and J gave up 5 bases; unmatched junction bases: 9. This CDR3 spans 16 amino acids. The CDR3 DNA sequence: TGTGCCAGCAGTTACGCCCCCGGGACAGGGGTCCACGAGCAGTACTTC. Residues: CASSYAPGTGVHEQYF.

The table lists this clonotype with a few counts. CDR3 sequence reads: CASRKAGGHEQYF. Written as DNA, the CDR3 is TGTGCCAGCAGAAAGGCGGGAGGCCACGAGCAGTACTTC. This chain uses TRBV6-2 or TRBV6-3 with TRBJ2-5; TRBD2 matches 8 bases. Judging by the DNA end, TRBJ2-7 fits better; the J call may be wrong. Looked up from germline, CDR1 is MNHEY and CDR2 is SVGEGT. The CDR3 is made up of 13 amino acids.

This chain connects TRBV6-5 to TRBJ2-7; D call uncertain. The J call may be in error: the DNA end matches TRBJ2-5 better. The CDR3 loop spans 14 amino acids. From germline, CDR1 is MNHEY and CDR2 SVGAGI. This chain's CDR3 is CASSYARVVWTQYF. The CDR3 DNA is TGTGCCAGCAGTTATGCAAGGGTGGTTTGGACCCAGTACTTC.

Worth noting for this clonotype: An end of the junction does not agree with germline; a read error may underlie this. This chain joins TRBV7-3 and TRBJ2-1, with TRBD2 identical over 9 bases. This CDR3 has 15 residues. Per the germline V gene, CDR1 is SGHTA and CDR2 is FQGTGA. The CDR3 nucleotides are TGTGCAAGCAGCCTCCGGACTAGCGAATACCATGAGCAGTTCTTC. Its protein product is CASSLRTSEYHEQFF.

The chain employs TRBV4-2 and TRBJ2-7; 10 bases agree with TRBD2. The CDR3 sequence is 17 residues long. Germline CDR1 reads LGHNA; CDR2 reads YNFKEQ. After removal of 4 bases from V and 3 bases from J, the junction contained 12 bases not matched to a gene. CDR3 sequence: CASSPRTSASGSYEQYF. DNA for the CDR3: TGTGCCAGCAGCCCAAGGACTTCGGCTAGCGGGAGCTACGAGCAGTACTTC.

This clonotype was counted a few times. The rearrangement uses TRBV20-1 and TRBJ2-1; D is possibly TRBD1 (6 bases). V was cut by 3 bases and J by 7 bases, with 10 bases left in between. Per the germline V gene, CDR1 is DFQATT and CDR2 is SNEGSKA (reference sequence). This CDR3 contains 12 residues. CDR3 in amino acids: CSARRDTNEQFF. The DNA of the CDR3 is TGCAGTGCTAGGAGGGACACGAATGAGCAGTTCTTC.

The CDR3 DNA is TGTGCCATCAGGGCCGGGACAGGGTTCTACGAGCAGTACTTC. Its protein is CAIRAGTGFYEQYF. The chain has TRBV10-3 and TRBJ2-7; TRBD1 aligns across 9 bases. The germline V gene encodes CDR1 ENHRY and CDR2 SYGVKD. The CDR3 length is 14 residues. V dropped 6 bases and J dropped 3; count of bases not matched to a gene: 6.

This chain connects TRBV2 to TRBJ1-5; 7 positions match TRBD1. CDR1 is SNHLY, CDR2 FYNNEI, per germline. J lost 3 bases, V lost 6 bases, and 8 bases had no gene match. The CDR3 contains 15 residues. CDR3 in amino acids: CASSAEQGSNQPQHF. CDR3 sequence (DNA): TGTGCCAGCAGCGCAGAACAGGGGTCCAATCAGCCCCAGCATTTT.

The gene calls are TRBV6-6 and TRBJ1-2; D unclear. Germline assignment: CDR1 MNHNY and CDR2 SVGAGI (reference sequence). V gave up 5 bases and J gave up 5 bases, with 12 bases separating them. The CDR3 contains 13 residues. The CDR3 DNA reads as TGTGCCAGCAGTAGAGCAGAGGAGTATGGCTACACCTTC. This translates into CASSRAEEYGYTF.

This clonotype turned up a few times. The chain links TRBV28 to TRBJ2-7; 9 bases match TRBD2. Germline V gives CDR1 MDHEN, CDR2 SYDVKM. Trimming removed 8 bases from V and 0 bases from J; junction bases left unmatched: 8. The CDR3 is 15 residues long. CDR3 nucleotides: TGTGCCAGCCTAGCGGGACCACTAAGCTCCTACGAGCAGTACTTC. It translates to CASLAGPLSSYEQYF.

The CDR3: CASSGTGGHEQYF. Here the CDR3 DNA reads TGTGCCAGCAGTGGTACAGGGGGGCACGAGCAGTACTTC. This chain links TRBV6-4 with TRBJ2-5, with 8 positions matching TRBD1. The J call may be faulty, since TRBJ2-7 better matches the DNA end. The CDR3 runs 13 residues. Germline CDR1 reads MRHNA; CDR2 reads SNTAGT.

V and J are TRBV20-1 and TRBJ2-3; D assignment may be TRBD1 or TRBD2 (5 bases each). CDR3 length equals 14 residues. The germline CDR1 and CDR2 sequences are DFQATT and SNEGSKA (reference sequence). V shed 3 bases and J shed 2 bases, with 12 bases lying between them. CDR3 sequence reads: CSARGVGNTDTQYF. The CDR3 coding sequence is TGCAGTGCTAGGGGGGTGGGGAACACAGATACGCAGTATTTT.

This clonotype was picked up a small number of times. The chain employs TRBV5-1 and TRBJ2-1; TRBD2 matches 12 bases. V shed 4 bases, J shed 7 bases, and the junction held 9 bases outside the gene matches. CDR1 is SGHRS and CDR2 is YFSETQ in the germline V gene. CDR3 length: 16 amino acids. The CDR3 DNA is TGCGCCAGCAGCCCTGCTAGCGGGAGGGCCAAGAATGAGCAGTTCTTC. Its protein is CASSPASGRAKNEQFF.

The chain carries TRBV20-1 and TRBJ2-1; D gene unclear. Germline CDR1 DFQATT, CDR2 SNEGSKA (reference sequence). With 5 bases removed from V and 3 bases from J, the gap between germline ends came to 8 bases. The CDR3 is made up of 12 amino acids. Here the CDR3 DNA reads TGCAGTGCTCTCCCCGGCTACAATGAGCAGTTCTTC. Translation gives CSALPGYNEQFF.

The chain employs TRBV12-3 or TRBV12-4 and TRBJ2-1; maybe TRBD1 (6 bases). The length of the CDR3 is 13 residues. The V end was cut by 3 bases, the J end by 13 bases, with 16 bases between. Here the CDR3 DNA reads TGTGCCAGCAGTTTCGCCGACAGGTATAGTCAGTTCTTC. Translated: CASSFADRYSQFF.

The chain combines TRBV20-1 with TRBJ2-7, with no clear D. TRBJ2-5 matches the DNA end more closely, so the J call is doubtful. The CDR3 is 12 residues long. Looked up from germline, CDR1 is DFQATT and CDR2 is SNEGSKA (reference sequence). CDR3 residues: CSARDFGETQYF. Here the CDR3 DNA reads TGCAGTGCTAGAGATTTTGGGGAGACCCAGTACTTC.

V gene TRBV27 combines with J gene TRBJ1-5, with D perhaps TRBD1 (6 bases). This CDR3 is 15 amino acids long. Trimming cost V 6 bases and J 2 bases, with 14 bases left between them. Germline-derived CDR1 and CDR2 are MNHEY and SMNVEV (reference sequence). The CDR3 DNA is TGTGCCAGCAGACGGGGGGCAGGCGGCAATCAGCCCCAGCATTTT. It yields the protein CASRRGAGGNQPQHF.

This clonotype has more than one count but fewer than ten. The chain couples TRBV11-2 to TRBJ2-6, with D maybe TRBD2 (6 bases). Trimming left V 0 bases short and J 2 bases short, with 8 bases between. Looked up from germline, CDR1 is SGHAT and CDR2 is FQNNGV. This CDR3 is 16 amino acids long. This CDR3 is CASSLDRGTGANVLTF. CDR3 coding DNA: TGTGCCAGCAGCTTAGATCGGGGGACTGGGGCCAACGTCCTGACTTTC.